The sample holds one count of the clone carrying this T cell receptor beta chain. Trimming cost V 1 base and J 2 bases, with 3 bases left between them. This CDR3 spans 13 amino acids. CDR1 and CDR2 from the germline V gene are MGHDK and SYGVNS. The sample belongs to a study of T cells in localized non-small cell lung cancer. The repertoire was sequenced with immunoSEQ multiplex PCR; TCRdb's copy has only in-frame clones and lacks some. The sample shows under 70,000 clones, about nine tenths of them seen only once. The rearrangement links TRBV25-1 to TRBJ1-3, with D hard to call. Material: peripheral blood, obtained before any cancer treatment. This clonotype was sampled from a woman aged 40 to 75 with stage I lung adenocarcinoma. The CDR3 sequence is CASSESPGNTIYF. CDR3 bases: TGTGCCAGCAGTGAATCTCCTGGAAACACCATATATTTT.